This entry lists 25 T cell receptor beta chains sequenced from one sample in a study of T cells in Graves' hyperthyroidism and ophthalmopathy. Amplified regions were TCR beta CDR3 sequences from RNA transcripts. Researchers ran a first-round RT-PCR on the TCR CDR3 using the HTBI primer set. TCRdb ran MiXCR on the multiplex PCR reads and lists one entry per CDR3 protein. The sample has 350,000 to 400,000 distinct CDR3 sequences; 15% to 20% are singletons. The source material was blood. The receptors shown here come from a woman aged 18-29 years with Graves' hyperthyroidism.

This clonotype has just a few counts. A read error may be the cause here, since a much bigger clone is one base away. The chain carries TRBV20-1 and TRBJ1-5; D gene ambiguous. V shed 5 bases and J shed 2 bases, with 19 bases lying between them. Germline V CDR1 and CDR2: DFQATT, SNEGSKA (reference sequence). The CDR3 contains 16 residues. This CDR3 is CSASEGSHNCNQPQHF. The CDR3 DNA reads as TGCAGTGCTTCCGAGGGATCTCACAATTGCAATCAGCCCCAGCATTTT.

This clonotype showed up many times. This chain connects TRBV19 to TRBJ1-2; a possible D gene is TRBD1 (5 bases). The germline V gene encodes CDR1 LNHDA and CDR2 SQIVND (reference sequence). V lost 11 bases to trimming and J lost 3 bases, with 19 bases between them. CDR3 length: 14 amino acids. In DNA form, the CDR3 reads TGTGCCCCCAGGGCCCGGTCAGCCCACTATGGCTACACCTTC. Its translation: CAPRARSAHYGYTF.

The V call is TRBV11-2, the J call TRBJ2-7, with 9 positions matching TRBD1. V shed 5 bases, J shed 7 bases, and the junction held 9 bases outside the gene matches. CDR3 length: 14 amino acids. CDR1 and CDR2 from the germline V gene are SGHAT and FQNNGV. The CDR3 bases are TGTGCCAGCAGCGGGACAGGGCCCCTAAGGGAGCAGTACTTC. Translation: CASSGTGPLREQYF.

This clonotype was counted between two and nine times. The chain recombines TRBV7-9 with TRBJ2-5; 9 bases line up with TRBD2. The CDR3 runs 16 residues. The J segment lost 2 bases and the V segment lost 2 bases, leaving 6 bases of the junction unmatched. Germline CDR1 reads SEHNR; CDR2 reads FQNEAQ (reference sequence). The CDR3 DNA sequence: TGTGCCAGCAGCTTATCCGCGGGGGGGAAACAAGAGACCCAGTACTTC. Translation gives CASSLSAGGKQETQYF.

This clonotype was seen ten or more times. V gene TRBV5-1 combines with J gene TRBJ1-1; 7 nucleotides match TRBD1. The CDR3 extends over 15 amino acids. With V trimmed by 0 bases and J by 4 bases, 6 bases remained unmatched. Germline V CDR1 and CDR2: SGHRS, YFSETQ. CDR3 residues: CASSLGHRGGTEAFF. The CDR3 bases are TGCGCCAGCAGCTTGGGGCACAGGGGTGGCACTGAAGCTTTCTTT.

There are many counts of this clonotype. This chain uses TRBV20-1 with TRBJ2-5; 13 bases are a match to TRBD2. Looked up from germline, CDR1 is DFQATT and CDR2 is SNEGSKA (reference sequence). The ends lost 1 base at V and 5 bases at J; junction bases unmatched: 10. The CDR3 runs 17 residues. As DNA, the CDR3 is TGCAGTGCTAGAGCCATGGGGACTAGCGGGGTTCGGGAGACCCAGTACTTC. Translated, it gives CSARAMGTSGVRETQYF.

This clonotype was detected ten times or more. The genes are TRBV6-1 and TRBJ2-7, with D possibly being TRBD1 (6 bases). This CDR3 is 15 amino acids long. Germline V gives CDR1 MNHNS, CDR2 SASEGT. Trimming removed 5 bases at V and 3 bases at J, with 17 bases between. Written as DNA, the CDR3 is TGTGCCAGCAGTCCTACTACAGGGAGTGTCTACGAGCAGTACTTC. Protein sequence: CASSPTTGSVYEQYF.

This clonotype was seen ten or more times. V and J are TRBV27 and TRBJ1-5; D gene ambiguous. Looked up from germline, CDR1 is MNHEY and CDR2 is SMNVEV (reference sequence). CDR3 size: 14 residues. Trimming took 3 bases from V and 10 from J, leaving 16 bases between them. In DNA, the CDR3 is TGTGCCAGCAGTTTTTTCCGGGGTTTGAGTCCCCAGCATTTT. Protein product: CASSFFRGLSPQHF.

This clonotype occurred many times. The gene calls are TRBV12-3 or TRBV12-4 and TRBJ2-2, with TRBD1 matching 8 bases. Trimming at V came to 6 bases and at J to 0 bases, leaving 3 bases not matched to a gene. The CDR3 length is 15 residues. DNA of the CDR3: TGTGCCAGCAGCAGGGGACAGGCGAACACCGGGGAGCTGTTTTTT. This encodes CASSRGQANTGELFF.

The sample holds many counts of this clonotype. The chain is built from TRBV6-5 and TRBJ2-7; 9 nucleotides match TRBD2. Losses at the gene ends were 0 bases for V and 6 bases for J; bases not matched to a gene: 6. The CDR3 extends over 15 amino acids. The germline gives CDR1 MNHEY, CDR2 SVGAGI. In DNA, the CDR3 is TGTGCCAGCAGTTACTCTGGCGGGGGGGCCCCCGAGCAGTACTTC. Translated, it gives CASSYSGGGAPEQYF.

The V gene is TRBV4-1, the J gene TRBJ2-7; perhaps TRBD1 as D (7 bases). The CDR3 consists of 17 residues. Germline lookup yields CDR1 MGHRA and CDR2 YSYEKL. The ends were cut back, 4 bases at V and 3 bases at J, with 22 bases in the middle. The CDR3 DNA sequence: TGCGCCAGCAGCCCAACAGGAGGGGGCTTTTATAACTACGAGCAGTACTTC. This sequence encodes CASSPTGGGFYNYEQYF.

This clonotype was picked up many times. V is TRBV11-3 and J is TRBJ1-1; no definite D call. This CDR3 comprises 14 residues. The V and J ends lost 0 bases and 1 base respectively, with 6 bases between them. CDR1 and CDR2 from the germline V gene are SGHNT and YENEEA. This CDR3 is CASSLEPGNTEAFF. CDR3 bases: TGTGCCAGCAGCTTAGAGCCAGGGAACACTGAAGCTTTCTTT. Full variable domain (outside the CDR3, taken from reference TRBV11-3 and TRBJ1-1): EAGVVQSPRYKIIEKKQPVAFWCNPISGHNTLYWYLQNLGQGPELLIRYENEEAVDDSQLPKDRFSAERLKGVDSTLKIQPAELGDSAVYLCASSLEPGNTEAFFGQGTRLTVV.

This clonotype has a count of ten or more. The chain joins TRBV20-1 to TRBJ2-5, with 9 bases identical to TRBD2. CDR1 is DFQATT, CDR2 SNEGSKA, per germline (reference sequence). The V segment lost 4 bases and the J segment 4 bases; nucleotides outside the gene matches: 7. This CDR3 is 14 amino acids long. This CDR3 is CSATRGGLGETQYF. CDR3 coding DNA: TGCAGTGCTACGCGGGGGGGCCTAGGAGAGACCCAGTACTTC.

This clonotype appeared many times. The chain has TRBV24-1 and TRBJ2-7; D might be TRBD1 or TRBD2, each matching 6 bases. The germline V gene has CDR1 KGHDR and CDR2 SFDVKD. Trimming removed 2 bases at V and 7 bases at J, with 11 bases between. This CDR3 spans 13 amino acids. CDR3 DNA sequence: TGTGCCACCAGTGATTCCCAAGGGGGGGAGCAGTACTTC. Encoded protein: CATSDSQGGEQYF.

This clonotype was seen many times. V is TRBV5-1 and J is TRBJ1-2; weak D call: TRBD1 (5 bases). The germline gives CDR1 SGHRS, CDR2 YFSETQ. The V end was cut by 7 bases, the J end by 3 bases, with 13 bases between. The CDR3 covers 13 residues. CDR3 amino acids: CASGRETDYGYTF. In nucleotides, the CDR3 is TGCGCCAGCGGCAGGGAGACGGACTATGGCTACACCTTC.

This clonotype was recorded many times. The V and J genes are TRBV5-1 and TRBJ2-2; 8 positions agree with TRBD2. CDR3 size: 15 residues. The V segment lost 1 base and the J segment 4 bases; nucleotides outside the gene matches: 3. The germline V gene has CDR1 SGHRS and CDR2 YFSETQ. CDR3 region: CASSLTSGITGELFF. The CDR3 DNA reads as TGCGCCAGCAGCTTGACTAGCGGTATCACCGGGGAGCTGTTTTTT.

This clonotype was counted at least ten times. The V call is TRBV6-1, the J call TRBJ1-2; possibly TRBD1 for D (5 bases). V gave up 2 bases and J gave up 2 bases, with 9 bases separating them. Germline values: CDR1 MNHNS, CDR2 SASEGT. The CDR3 runs 14 residues. The CDR3 sequence: CASSEMTVNYGYTF. CDR3 in DNA: TGTGCCAGCAGTGAAATGACAGTAAACTATGGCTACACCTTC.

There are a few counts of this clonotype. In DNA form, the CDR3 reads TGTGCCAGCAGTAAAGAGCAGGCTTGGTACGAGCAGTACTTC. The encoded protein is CASSKEQAWYEQYF. This chain uses TRBV2 with TRBJ2-7; D is unclear. Trimming shortened V by 5 bases and J by 4 bases, and 15 bases separated the two germline ends. Germline V gene data show CDR1 as SNHLY and CDR2 as FYNNEI. This CDR3 is 14 amino acids long.

This clonotype appeared many times. The chain employs TRBV9 and TRBJ1-2; 8 bases line up with TRBD1. V lost 3 bases and J lost 4; bases outside the gene matches: 8. The CDR3 covers 15 residues. Germline-derived CDR1 and CDR2 are SGDLS and YYNGEE. CDR3: CASSGQTGEGYGYTF. CDR3 nucleotides: TGTGCCAGCAGCGGACAGACAGGGGAGGGCTATGGCTACACCTTC.

In this sample, this clonotype turned up many times. J is TRBJ1-2 and V is TRBV29-1; D not resolved. Trimming removed 6 bases from V and 4 bases from J, with 12 bases in between. CDR3 length: 12 amino acids. Germline V gene sequence: CDR1 SQVTM, CDR2 ANQGSEA. The CDR3: CSVLRESYGYTF. CDR3 nucleotides: TGCAGCGTCCTCCGGGAGAGCTATGGCTACACCTTC.

The table lists this clonotype with a few counts. This chain uses TRBV7-9 with TRBJ1-6; no clear D. The germline CDR1 and CDR2 sequences are SEHNR and FQNEAQ (reference sequence). V lost 7 bases to trimming and J lost 0 bases, with 16 bases between them. The CDR3 is made up of 17 amino acids. The CDR3: CASTSLGGSSYNSPLHF. The CDR3 region has the DNA TGTGCCAGCACCTCCTTGGGAGGGAGCTCCTATAATTCACCCCTCCACTTT.

This clonotype has a count of ten or more. One end of the junction is discordant with germline, which a read error may explain. The genes are TRBV5-1 and TRBJ2-7, with TRBD1 matching over 8 bases. The length of the CDR3 is 14 residues. The germline gives CDR1 SGHRS, CDR2 YFSETQ. CDR3 DNA: TGTGCCAGCAGCTTCGGGACAGGAGCCTACGAGCAGTACTTC. This translates into CASSFGTGAYEQYF. Combining the CDR3 with reference TRBV5-1 and TRBJ2-7 gives the whole variable domain KAGVTQTPRYLIKTRGQQVTLSCSPISGHRSVSWYQQTPGQGLQFLFEYFSETQRNKGNFPGRFSGRQFSNSRSEMNVSTLELGDSALYLCASSFGTGAYEQYFGPGTRLTVT.

This clonotype occurred a few times. The chain is built from TRBV4-2 and TRBJ2-7, with TRBD2 matching over 9 bases. Trimming took 2 bases from V and 0 from J; bases not matched to a gene: 2. The germline V gene has CDR1 LGHNA and CDR2 YNFKEQ. The CDR3 consists of 15 residues. DNA for the CDR3: TGTGCCAGCAGCCAAAGCGGGGGGCCCTCCTACGAGCAGTACTTC. Amino acid sequence: CASSQSGGPSYEQYF.

The sample holds many counts of this clonotype. The J gene is TRBJ1-5, the V gene TRBV7-2, with D hard to call. The CDR3 runs 13 residues. From germline, CDR1 is SGHTA and CDR2 FQGNSA. The V gene lost 3 bases and the J gene lost 4 bases, with 7 bases spanning the gap. The CDR3 DNA follows: TGTGCCAGCAGCTTTGCAGGAAATCAGCCCCAGCATTTT. Amino acid sequence: CASSFAGNQPQHF.

This clonotype appeared many times. This sequence joins TRBV6-5 and TRBJ2-2; 10 nucleotides match TRBD1. CDR1 is MNHEY, CDR2 SVGAGI, per germline. Trimming took 6 bases from V and 7 from J; bases not matched to a gene: 2. This CDR3 has 13 residues. The chain's CDR3 is CASSWTGGGELFF. The CDR3 DNA sequence: TGTGCCAGCAGCTGGACAGGGGGCGGGGAGCTGTTTTTT.